This TCR beta chain was identified in a study of blood T cells in healthy people across ages. Study-level findings and limits: Since the PBMCs were unsorted, naive and antigen-experienced cells could not be conclusively compared. TCR beta diversity, measured per million T cells, fell in a roughly linear way with age.

Turning to this clonotype: Its target is unknown.

Combining a sample-barcoded 5' primer with a J-beta primer mix, a second PCR ran for about 7 to 12 cycles. Tagging of each cDNA molecule was performed by a template-switch adaptor with 12 random nucleotides. TCRdb processed the 5' RACE reads anew with MiXCR; each CDR3 protein has one entry. Here the sample spans about 1.8 million distinct CDR3 sequences, around 48% being singletons. In germline, CDR1 is ENHRY, CDR2 SYGVKD. The CDR3 totals 16 residues. The J segment lost 4 bases and the V segment lost 0 bases, leaving 4 bases of the junction unmatched. The sequence derives from a woman aged 40 to 50 in good health. The sample comprised blood. The chain uses TRBV10-3 and TRBJ2-3; 10 bases align to TRBD2. The CDR3 reads CAISESLAGAPDTQYF. CDR3 sequence (DNA): TGTGCCATCAGTGAGTCTCTAGCGGGGGCTCCAGATACGCAGTATTTT.